A selection of T cell receptor beta chains follows, all from one sample in a study of shared clonotypes between healthy human individuals. Produced via immunoSEQ multiplex PCR; TCRdb's table is partial and in-frame only. The repertoire holds under 850,000 clones, with around 93% as singletons. The sequenced material came from naive CD8+ T cells sorted from blood. The receptor source for this set is a man aged 25-45 years in good health. Each CDR3 is given with its conserved first and last residue. Each record gives: CDR3 DNA, CDR3 protein, D gene, J gene, clone size, V gene. D genes are given only for firm matches. Size values are once, few and many counts, or a class for expanded clones, and some rows have none.

TGCGCCAGCAGCCAAGAGGTAGCTGGCAGCTCCTACAATGAGCAGTTCTTC,CASSQEVAGSSYNEQFF,NA,TRBJ2-1,NA,TRBV4-3
TGCGCCAGCAGCCAAATCGAAACTAGATCTGAGCAGTTCTTC,CASSQIETRSEQFF,NA,TRBJ2-1,NA,TRBV4-1
TGTGCCATCAGTGGAGCGGGAGGGCCGGTAGATACGCAGTATTTT,CAISGAGGPVDTQYF,TRBD2,TRBJ2-3,NA,TRBV10-3
TGTGCCAGCAGTTACTCGAAATACAGGGGCACAGATACGCAGTATTTT,CASSYSKYRGTDTQYF,NA,TRBJ2-3,NA,TRBV6-7
TGTGCCAGCAGTTTAAGGGGCGACTATGGCTACACCTTC,CASSLRGDYGYTF,NA,TRBJ1-2,NA,TRBV28
TGCGCCAGCACCGAACTAGCGCTAGGGGCAGATACGCAGTATTTT,CASTELALGADTQYF,TRBD2,TRBJ2-3,NA,TRBV10-2
TGCGCCAGCAGCCAATGGGCGGAAGAGACCCAGTACTTC,CASSQWAEETQYF,NA,TRBJ2-5,NA,TRBV4-1
TGTGCCAGCAGCGAGCCTTCACAAGAGACCCAGTACTTC,CASSEPSQETQYF,NA,TRBJ2-5,NA,TRBV9
TGTGCCAGCAGTATTCAGGACAGGGGGAACACCATATATTTT,CASSIQDRGNTIYF,TRBD1,TRBJ1-3,NA,TRBV28
TGTGCCAGCAGCTCCCAACGGGGAGCTAGCGGAATATCACAAGAGACCCAGTACTTC,CASSSQRGASGISQETQYF,TRBD2,TRBJ2-5,NA,TRBV5-4
TGTGCCAGCAGTACCCCCGCACTAGCGGACAATGAGCAGTTCTTC,CASSTPALADNEQFF,TRBD2,TRBJ2-1,NA,TRBV6-5
TGTGCCAGCAGTTTAGGATTGTCAAAACCCGGGGAGCTGTTTTTT,CASSLGLSKPGELFF,NA,TRBJ2-2,NA,TRBV27
TGTGCCAGCAGTTTAGGTACTAACACCGGGGAGCTGTTTTTT,CASSLGTNTGELFF,NA,TRBJ2-2,NA,TRBV27
TGTGCCAGCACCCCGCCGGGGCTAGCTTCTTCCTACAATGAGCAGTTCTTC,CASTPPGLASSYNEQFF,NA,TRBJ2-1,NA,TRBV27
TGTGCCAGCAGCTTGGACTTCTCATTTAACTACGAGCAGTACTTC,CASSLDFSFNYEQYF,NA,TRBJ2-7,NA,TRBV5-5
TGCGCCAGCAGCCCAGGATGGGACAGCCTCTATGGCTACACCTTC,CASSPGWDSLYGYTF,TRBD1,TRBJ1-2,NA,TRBV5-1
TGCAGCGTTGAAGTGACAGGGGGTAACTACGAGCAGTACTTC,CSVEVTGGNYEQYF,TRBD1,TRBJ2-7,NA,TRBV29-1
TGTGCCAGCAGCTCTATAGCGGGAGTAGCAGATACGCAGTATTTT,CASSSIAGVADTQYF,TRBD2,TRBJ2-3,NA,TRBV7-4
TGTGCCAGCAGTTTATCGGCTAGCGGCCCATACGAGCAGTACTTC,CASSLSASGPYEQYF,TRBD2,TRBJ2-7,NA,TRBV27
TGTGCCAGCAGCTGGTCTAACATTCAGTACTTC,CASSWSNIQYF,NA,TRBJ2-4,NA,TRBV7-9
TGCAGCGTTCCCAATATCCGAATAGGGGAATACAATGAGCAGTTCTTC,CSVPNIRIGEYNEQFF,NA,TRBJ2-1,NA,TRBV29-1
TGTGCCACCTTAAAGGGGCGAGGTGTAACTAGCGGCCAAGAGACCCAGTACTTC,CATLKGRGVTSGQETQYF,TRBD2,TRBJ2-5,NA,TRBV28
TGTGCCAGCAGTCCAGAGGACAGACCCGATCAGCCCCAGCATTTT,CASSPEDRPDQPQHF,NA,TRBJ1-5,NA,TRBV28
TGTGCCAGCACTCTGGTCGGTGGGGGCAATGAGCAGTTCTTC,CASTLVGGGNEQFF,NA,TRBJ2-1,NA,TRBV6-5
TGTGCCAGCAGCTTAACGGGAATCTCCTACAATGAGCAGTTCTTC,CASSLTGISYNEQFF,NA,TRBJ2-1,NA,TRBV5-4
TGCGCCAGCAGCCAAGATCAGTTCAGACCAAACACTGAAGCTTTCTTT,CASSQDQFRPNTEAFF,NA,TRBJ1-1,NA,TRBV4-1
TGTGCCAGCAGCTTAACCGGGACTAGCAATGAGCAGTTCTTC,CASSLTGTSNEQFF,TRBD2,TRBJ2-1,NA,TRBV6-5
TGTGCCAGCAGCTTGGGGACAGGGTTCGGCTACGAGCAGTACTTC,CASSLGTGFGYEQYF,TRBD1,TRBJ2-7,NA,TRBV5-8
TGCGCCAGCAGCTTGGTTGCTCGGGGGAGCGGAACCGGGGAGCTGTTTTTT,CASSLVARGSGTGELFF,NA,TRBJ2-2,NA,TRBV5-1
TGTGCCAGGGATGGAGGGTACCCGGACAGGGGTCGGGTGGGCACAGATACGCAGTATTTT,CARDGGYPDRGRVGTDTQYF,TRBD1,TRBJ2-3,NA,TRBV9
TGTGCCAGTAGTATTTTGGGGGGAAGCAATCAGCCCCAGCATTTT,CASSILGGSNQPQHF,NA,TRBJ1-5,few,TRBV19
TGCAGCGTTGACCGGACAGGGGCAGACTATGGCTACACCTTC,CSVDRTGADYGYTF,TRBD1,TRBJ1-2,NA,TRBV29-1
TGTGCCAGCAGTCGACAGGGGGTCAATCAGCCCCAGCATTTT,CASSRQGVNQPQHF,TRBD1,TRBJ1-5,NA,TRBV27
TGTGCCAGCTCACCACCTCTGGCGGGGCCCGGCACCGGGGAGCTGTTTTTT,CASSPPLAGPGTGELFF,NA,TRBJ2-2,once,TRBV18
TGTGCCAGCAGCGACACCAGCGGGAGTTACGAGCAGTACTTC,CASSDTSGSYEQYF,TRBD2,TRBJ2-7,NA,TRBV7-9
TGTGCCAGCAGTGACAGGGGAGCTAACTATGGCTACACCTTC,CASSDRGANYGYTF,TRBD1,TRBJ1-2,once,TRBV7-9
TGTGCCAGCAGCGCTCCGAGGACAGTCGAGCAGTACTTC,CASSAPRTVEQYF,NA,TRBJ2-7,NA,TRBV7-9
TGCGCCAGCAGCCAAGAAGCAGGGTCGGGAGGGGAGCAGTACTTC,CASSQEAGSGGEQYF,TRBD2,TRBJ2-7,NA,TRBV4-1
TGTGCCAGCAGCTTAGGTGGCAGGGGGCAGTTCTTC,CASSLGGRGQFF,NA,TRBJ2-1,NA,TRBV7-8
TGCGCCAGCAGGCCCCAACAGGGGCTGAACACTGAAGCTTTCTTT,CASRPQQGLNTEAFF,TRBD1,TRBJ1-1,NA,TRBV10-1
TGTGCCAGCAGTTTTGTTGACTACGAGCAGTACTTC,CASSFVDYEQYF,NA,TRBJ2-7,many,TRBV28
TGTGCCAGCAGTGGGGGGCTAAGCGGGTCCCCCTACGAGCAGTACTTC,CASSGGLSGSPYEQYF,NA,TRBJ2-7,many,TRBV28
TGCAGCGTCACTATGGGGACTTCGAACACTGAAGCTTTCTTT,CSVTMGTSNTEAFF,NA,TRBJ1-1,NA,TRBV29-1
TGTGCCAGCAGCTTAGTGTGGCGGGAGGGCCCTTACAATGAGCAGTTCTTC,CASSLVWREGPYNEQFF,TRBD2,TRBJ2-1,NA,TRBV7-2